Many counts were recorded for the clone carrying this T cell receptor (beta chain). Its specificity is unknown. In making TCR cDNA, 5'RACE template switching added a universal primer site and UMIs to it. MiXCR, run by TCRdb on the 5' RACE reads, gives a single entry per CDR3 protein. The sample records 170,000 or so distinct CDR3 sequences, 6.2% being singletons. This sample stems from a study of T cells after yellow fever vaccination. In germline, CDR1 is MGHRA, CDR2 YSYEKL. The CDR3 consists of 15 residues. After removal of 4 bases from V and 14 bases from J, the junction contained 17 bases not matched to a gene. Study-level results: The secondary response peaked faster, at day 5 versus 15, but was weaker.

The V call is TRBV4-1, the J call TRBJ2-1; 7 bases fit TRBD1. Specimen: CD4+ T cells sorted from PBMCs, collected on the day of the first yellow fever vaccination. This receptor was obtained from a young man who received the YFV17D yellow fever vaccine. CDR3 loop: CASSLLGRDSSREFF. The CDR3 bases are TGCGCCAGCAGCCTCCTGGGCCGGGACAGTTCGCGTGAGTTCTTC.